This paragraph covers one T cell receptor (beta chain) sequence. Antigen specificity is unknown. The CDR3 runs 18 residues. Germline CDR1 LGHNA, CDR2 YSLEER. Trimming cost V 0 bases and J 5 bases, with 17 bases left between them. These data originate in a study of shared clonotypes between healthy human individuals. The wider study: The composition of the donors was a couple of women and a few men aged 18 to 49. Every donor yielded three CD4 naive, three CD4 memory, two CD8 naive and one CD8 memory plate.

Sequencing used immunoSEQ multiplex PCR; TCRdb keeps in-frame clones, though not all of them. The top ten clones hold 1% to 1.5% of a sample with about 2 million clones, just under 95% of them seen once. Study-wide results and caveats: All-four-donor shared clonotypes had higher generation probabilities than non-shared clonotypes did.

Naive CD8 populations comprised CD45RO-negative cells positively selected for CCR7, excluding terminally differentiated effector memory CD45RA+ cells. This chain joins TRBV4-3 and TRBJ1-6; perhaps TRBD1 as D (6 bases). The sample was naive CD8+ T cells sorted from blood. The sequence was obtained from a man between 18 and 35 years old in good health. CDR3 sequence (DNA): TGCGCCAGCAGCCAAGATCAAGCAGGGGCTGTGAATAATTCACCCCTCCACTTT. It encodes CASSQDQAGAVNNSPLHF.